This T cell receptor beta chain was identified in a study of shared clonotypes between healthy human individuals. Study conclusions and caveats: Non-shared clonotypes were found to have lower generation probabilities than the clonotypes that were shared by all four of the sorted-subset donors.

CD4+ cells yielded CD45RA+ naive and CD45RA-negative memory subsets. The CDR3 has 15 residues. With 5 bases clipped from V and 0 bases from J, the junction kept 6 bases outside the gene matches. Germline CDR1 and CDR2: SGHDT and YYEEEE. With respect to this clone: The antigen is undetermined.

Libraries were prepared by immunoSEQ multiplex PCR; TCRdb keeps only in-frame clonotypes and omits some of them. Here the sample spans about 2.3 million clones, 80% to 95% being singletons. This sequence joins TRBV5-6 and TRBJ1-1; TRBD1 agrees at 8 bases. Material: naive CD4+ T cells from PBMCs. Subset reported: CD45RA+ positively selected. The receptor comes from a man between 18 and 35 years old in good health. Some clones in this sample may be carry-over from other donors' samples. In DNA form, the CDR3 reads TGTGCCAGCAGTTATAGACAGGGGATGAACACTGAAGCTTTCTTT. Translation: CASSYRQGMNTEAFF.